A selection of T cell receptor beta chains follows, all from one sample in a study of T cell repertoires in ileal Crohn's disease. Clones were sequenced by immunoSEQ multiplex PCR, and TCRdb holds only the in-frame ones, with some missing. The sample lists thousands of clones, 95% occurring once. The source material was ileal tissue. The origin of the receptors is an adult with Crohn's disease. Each CDR3 is given with its conserved first and last residue. D genes are given only for firm matches. Rows give clone size only sometimes, using once, few, many, or a class for an expanded clone.

j_gene,v_gene,d_gene,abundance,CDR3nt,CDR3aa
TRBJ1-1,TRBV5-1,TRBD1,.,TGCGCCAGCAGCTTAGAGGGACAGGGGCGCGGCACTGAAGCTTTCTTT,CASSLEGQGRGTEAFF
TRBJ1-2,TRBV5-5,.,.,TGTGCCAGCAGCTTGGAGGGGATGAACTATGGCTACACCTTC,CASSLEGMNYGYTF
TRBJ2-7,TRBV4-3,.,.,TGCGCCAGCAGCCAAGGGTCTGGGCTGTTAAGCGAGCAGTACTTC,CASSQGSGLLSEQYF
TRBJ2-3,TRBV5-6,TRBD2,.,TGTGCCAGCTACCAGCGGGGGGGCCCAACAGATACGCAGTATTTT,CASYQRGGPTDTQYF
TRBJ2-3,TRBV19,TRBD2,.,TGTGCCAGTAGTTCCTGGACTAGCGGGGTCGATACGCAGTATTTT,CASSSWTSGVDTQYF
TRBJ1-2,TRBV10-1,.,.,TGCGCCAGCAGTGAATCGCTCGGAGTAGGCTACACCTTC,CASSESLGVGYTF
TRBJ2-5,TRBV11-3,.,once,TGTGCCAGCAGCCTAAAGGGCCAGGGGGAGACCCAGTACTTC,CASSLKGQGETQYF
TRBJ2-5,TRBV5-1,.,.,TGCGCCAGCAGCGAGCCAATGAAAGAGACCCAGTACTTC,CASSEPMKETQYF
TRBJ1-5,TRBV30,TRBD1,.,TGTGCCTGGAGAGGGACAGCAAATCAGCCCCAGCATTTT,CAWRGTANQPQHF
TRBJ2-3,TRBV9,TRBD1,.,TGTGCCAGCAGCGGCCTCACAGGGGGCGATACGCAGTATTTT,CASSGLTGGDTQYF
TRBJ1-2,TRBV7-3,.,.,TGTGCCAGCAGTCAAGAGGGCACCTATCGAGCGGGCTACACCTTC,CASSQEGTYRAGYTF
TRBJ2-5,TRBV18,.,.,TGTGCCAGCTCACCTCAACACCCTCAAGAGACCCAGTACTTC,CASSPQHPQETQYF
TRBJ1-6,TRBV11-1,.,.,TGTGCCAGCAGCTTATCTTGGGTTGCGGGTTCACCCCTCCACTTT,CASSLSWVAGSPLHF
TRBJ2-5,TRBV7-9,.,.,TGTGCCAGCAGCTCTGCTGAGCCGGCCCAGTACTTC,CASSSAEPAQYF
TRBJ1-4,TRBV19,TRBD1,.,TGTGCCAGTAGTATCCCGACAGGGGACGGTGAAAAACTGTTTTTT,CASSIPTGDGEKLFF
TRBJ1-1,TRBV10-2,.,.,TGCGCCAGCAGTGAGAGTGGAAGGAGGATTGGGGCTTTCTTT,CASSESGRRIGAFF
TRBJ2-7,TRBV11-2,TRBD1,.,TGTGCCAGCAGCTACAATATCCGGGACAGGGGCTTCTCGAAGTACGAGCAGTACTTC,CASSYNIRDRGFSKYEQYF
TRBJ2-1,TRBV7-6,.,.,TGTGCCAGCAGCTTATTACTCGACAGCTACAATGAGCAGTTCTTC,CASSLLLDSYNEQFF
TRBJ1-1,TRBV28,TRBD1,.,TGTGCCAGCAGTTTATCGACCTGGGGGACAGGGGTTTATGAAGCTTTCTTT,CASSLSTWGTGVYEAFF
TRBJ2-5,TRBV5-4,.,few,TGTGCCAGCAGCGTTAGCGCCGAGACCCAGTACTTC,CASSVSAETQYF
TRBJ2-5,TRBV5-1,TRBD1,.,TGCGCCAGCAGCCCAAGGACAGGGGGAGAGACCCAGTACTTC,CASSPRTGGETQYF
TRBJ2-7,TRBV29-1,TRBD1,.,TGCAGCGTCGCCAGGGGGCCCTCCTACGAGCAGTACTTC,CSVARGPSYEQYF
TRBJ2-3,TRBV27,.,.,TGTGCCAGCAGTTTTAGGGCTGGCGGGGCCACAGATACGCAGTATTTT,CASSFRAGGATDTQYF
TRBJ1-4,TRBV7-2,TRBD1,.,TGTGCCAGCAGCTCCTTCCCCGGGACAGGGGCCGAAAAACTGTTTTTT,CASSSFPGTGAEKLFF
TRBJ2-5,TRBV28,TRBD2,.,TGTGCCAGCAGTTTTTTAGCGGGGGGGCAGGTGGAGACCCAGTACTTC,CASSFLAGGQVETQYF
TRBJ2-2,TRBV4-3,TRBD1,.,TGCGCCAGCAGCCAACAAACCCTCTCACAGGGGTACGGGGAGCTGTTTTTT,CASSQQTLSQGYGELFF
TRBJ1-1,TRBV6-1,.,.,TGTGCCAGCAGTGAAGCTAGGGGCCTGAACACTGAAGCTTTCTTT,CASSEARGLNTEAFF
TRBJ2-6,TRBV6-1,.,.,TGTGCCAGCAGTGCCTTTCAGGGGGCCAACGTCCTGACTTTC,CASSAFQGANVLTF
TRBJ1-1,TRBV30,.,.,TGTGCCTGGAGAGGTGGGGGGACCACTGAAGCTTTCTTT,CAWRGGGTTEAFF
TRBJ2-1,TRBV2,.,.,TGTGCCAGCCGCAGTTACAATGAGCAGTTCTTC,CASRSYNEQFF
TRBJ1-1,TRBV7-9,.,.,TGTGCCAGCACCAACCCGGGTGGCGCTGAAGCTTTCTTT,CASTNPGGAEAFF
TRBJ1-1,TRBV7-3,TRBD1,.,TGTGCCAGCAGCCCGACAGGGGGCCTAGCTGAAGCTTTCTTT,CASSPTGGLAEAFF
TRBJ2-1,TRBV7-3,.,once,TGTGCCAGCAGCTTCGGGTACAATGAGCAGTTCTTC,CASSFGYNEQFF
TRBJ1-2,TRBV28,TRBD1,.,TGTGCCAGCAGTCGTCGGACAGGGGCGATGGATGGCTACACCTTC,CASSRRTGAMDGYTF
TRBJ1-1,TRBV30,TRBD1,.,TGTGCCTGGAACATAAGAGCACCGGGACAGGGAAGTTTTGGTCGCACTGAAGCTTTCTTT,CAWNIRAPGQGSFGRTEAFF
TRBJ1-5,TRBV10-3,.,once,TGTGCCATCAGTGAGTCGTTCGGGAATCCAGGAGGACAGCCCCAGCATTTT,CAISESFGNPGGQPQHF
TRBJ2-3,TRBV10-3,.,.,TGTGCCATCAGTGCGACAGCTCTTAGTACAGATACGCAGTATTTT,CAISATALSTDTQYF
TRBJ2-7,TRBV15,TRBD1,.,TGTGCCACCAGCAGAGGTGGGACAGGGGAGAGTGAGCAGTACTTC,CATSRGGTGESEQYF
TRBJ2-2,TRBV5-8,TRBD2,.,TGTGCCAGCAGCCCGGGGGGGCGTGGCACCGGGGAGCTGTTTTTT,CASSPGGRGTGELFF
TRBJ2-5,TRBV6-1,TRBD2,.,TGTGCCAGCAGTGCCCTAGCGGGGAGGGGAGAGACCCAGTACTTC,CASSALAGRGETQYF
TRBJ2-2,TRBV11-2,.,.,TGTGCCAGCAGCAACCCGCATAACCCGTCCAATACACCCGGGGAGCTGTTTTTT,CASSNPHNPSNTPGELFF
TRBJ2-2,TRBV19,.,once,TGTGCCAGTATAAGGGACGGGGGAGGATCCGGGGAGCTGTTTTTT,CASIRDGGGSGELFF
TRBJ2-7,TRBV2,TRBD1,.,TGTGCCAGCAGTTCACAGGGGGCCACATACGAGCAGTACTTC,CASSSQGATYEQYF
TRBJ1-2,TRBV6-5,.,.,TGTGCCACCACGGGAGGGGGTGGCTACACCTTC,CATTGGGGYTF
TRBJ2-2,TRBV5-4,.,.,TGTGCCAGCAGCCAGGTCAGGGAGAACACCGGGGAGCTGTTTTTT,CASSQVRENTGELFF
TRBJ2-7,TRBV6-5,.,.,TGTGCCAGCAGTTACTCGGGGGCTGTAAGCTACGAGCAGTACTTC,CASSYSGAVSYEQYF
TRBJ1-6,TRBV7-2,.,once,TGTGCCAGCAGCTTAGTCGTCCCTAATTCACCCCTCCACTTT,CASSLVVPNSPLHF
TRBJ2-3,TRBV7-3,.,.,TGTGCCAGCAGCGAGAATAATGCAGATACGCAGTATTTT,CASSENNADTQYF
TRBJ2-6,TRBV5-1,.,.,TGCGCCAGCAGCTTGGGACTCGGCGGGGCTGGCTCTGGGGCCAACGTCCTGACTTTC,CASSLGLGGAGSGANVLTF
TRBJ2-1,TRBV5-6,TRBD1,.,TGTGCCAGCAGCATACAGGGGAATGAGCAGTTCTTC,CASSIQGNEQFF
TRBJ1-6,TRBV6-1,.,.,TGTGCCAGCCGCCCCCTCATTGCGGGTATTTCACCCCTCCACTTT,CASRPLIAGISPLHF